One sample yielded the 21 T cell receptor beta chains listed below, sequenced in a study of a mutant IDH1 vaccine in newly diagnosed glioma (dated by TCRdb to about 2021). The label giving this sample's time point can be read as: week 23, last vaccination. A 20-mer mutant IDH1 peptide at 300 micrograms in Montanide made up each vaccine dose, which was injected subcutaneously together with topical imiquimod. Antigens of these TCRs are unknown. Library method: the immunoSEQ multiplex PCR assay. The table comes from immuneACCESS by way of TCRdb, which keeps in-frame sequences with V and J called. Part of the clones is missing from these tables; in studies checked, under half for an unresolved V gene and the rest for unknown reasons. Counted in this sample were 77,000 or so clones; more than 80% of them appeared once. The ten largest clonotypes hold approximately 0.8% of the sample. The input for sequencing was PBMCs, taken from a glioma patient whose treatment included an IDH1 peptide vaccine. The receptors come from a woman between 45 and 65 years old with glioma.

The J gene is TRBJ1-4, the V gene TRBV5-6; D is perhaps TRBD1 (6 bases). Germline values: CDR1 SGHDT, CDR2 YYEEEE. CDR3 length equals 18 residues. V shed 1 base and J shed 6 bases, with 22 bases lying between them. The DNA for the CDR3 is TGTGCCAGCAGCTTGAGTCTCCAGGGGACTCTTGCGGATGAAAAACTGTTTTTT. Residues: CASSLSLQGTLADEKLFF.

The J gene is TRBJ2-7, the V gene TRBV29-1; D perhaps matches TRBD1 (5 bases). In germline, CDR1 is SQVTM, CDR2 ANQGSEA. V dropped 0 bases and J dropped 0 bases, with 12 bases sitting between them. The CDR3 is 15 amino acids. As DNA, the CDR3 is TGCAGCGTTGAAGACCGGCAGGGCAGCTCCTACGAGCAGTACTTC. Its protein product is CSVEDRQGSSYEQYF.

This sequence joins TRBV5-1 and TRBJ2-5, with D perhaps TRBD2 (6 bases). In germline, CDR1 is SGHRS, CDR2 YFSETQ. V was shortened by 3 bases and J by 2 bases, with 11 bases between the two germline ends. This CDR3 spans 14 amino acids. The CDR3: CASSSGVAQETQYF. CDR3 sequence (DNA): TGCGCCAGCAGCTCGGGGGTAGCGCAAGAGACCCAGTACTTC. Combining the CDR3 with reference TRBV5-1 and TRBJ2-5 gives the whole variable domain KAGVTQTPRYLIKTRGQQVTLSCSPISGHRSVSWYQQTPGQGLQFLFEYFSETQRNKGNFPGRFSGRQFSNSRSEMNVSTLELGDSALYLCASSSGVAQETQYFGPGTRLLVL.

The rearrangement joins TRBV5-6 to TRBJ2-7; D gene uncertain. The CDR3 spans 13 residues. Trimming took 4 bases from V and 4 from J, leaving 12 bases between them. Germline V gene sequence: CDR1 SGHDT, CDR2 YYEEEE. This chain's CDR3 is CASSPGVVYEQYF. The CDR3 DNA reads as TGTGCCAGCAGCCCTGGCGTTGTTTACGAGCAGTACTTC.

The chain is built from TRBV6-1 and TRBJ1-2, with D possibly being TRBD1 (5 bases). This CDR3 comprises 13 residues. Germline assignment: CDR1 MNHNS and CDR2 SASEGT. V lost 6 bases to trimming and J lost 2 bases, with 10 bases between them. The CDR3 DNA reads TGTGCCAGCAGCCCGGGACCGAACTATGGCTACACCTTC. Residues: CASSPGPNYGYTF.

V and J are TRBV5-1 and TRBJ2-3; 7 nucleotides match TRBD2. Looked up from germline, CDR1 is SGHRS and CDR2 is YFSETQ. The CDR3 has 14 residues. V lost 4 bases, J lost 2 bases, and 4 bases stayed unmatched. This chain's CDR3 is CASSRREPTDTQYF. DNA of the CDR3: TGCGCCAGCAGCCGGCGGGAGCCCACAGATACGCAGTATTTT.

This rearrangement joins TRBV5-1 to TRBJ2-4; 9 nucleotides match TRBD2. The CDR3 is made up of 16 amino acids. CDR1 and CDR2 (germline): SGHRS, YFSETQ. J was trimmed by 0 bases and V by 4 bases; bases with no gene match: 5. Here the CDR3 DNA reads TGCGCCAGCAGCCCCGGACTAGCGCTAGCCAAAAACATTCAGTACTTC. Translation: CASSPGLALAKNIQYF.

This chain links TRBV5-6 with TRBJ1-5, with 7 bases that match TRBD1. The CDR3 is 14 residues long. Germline V gene sequence: CDR1 SGHDT, CDR2 YYEEEE. V was pared by 5 bases and J by 6 bases, with 8 bases of the junction left unmatched. CDR3 in DNA: TGTGCCAGCAGTGACAGGGATTACGGTCAGCCCCAGCATTTT. Amino acids: CASSDRDYGQPQHF.

The chain recombines TRBV27 with TRBJ1-5, with D maybe TRBD1 (5 bases). There are 13 residues in the CDR3. CDR1 and CDR2 (germline): MNHEY, SMNVEV (reference sequence). Trimming stripped 5 bases from V and 4 bases from J, with 9 bases between. The CDR3 bases are TGTGCCAGCAGTACAGGAAGGAATCAGCCCCAGCATTTT. It translates to CASSTGRNQPQHF.

The chain joins TRBV19 to TRBJ1-4, with unresolved D. Germline CDR1 reads LNHDA; CDR2 reads SQIVND (reference sequence). V shed 2 bases and J shed 0 bases, with 4 bases lying between them. This CDR3 has 14 amino acids. CDR3 DNA sequence: TGTGCCAGTAGTATACAGGCAACTAATGAAAAACTGTTTTTT. Translating it yields CASSIQATNEKLFF.

The rearrangement joins TRBV9 to TRBJ2-2; D gene unclear. Between the trimmed V and J ends, which lost 4 bases and 6 bases, there was a span of 10 bases. Germline values: CDR1 SGDLS, CDR2 YYNGEE. The CDR3 spans 13 residues. The CDR3 sequence is CASSLGSPGELFF. CDR3 DNA sequence: TGTGCCAGCAGCTTAGGCTCGCCCGGGGAGCTGTTTTTT.

This chain joins TRBV15 and TRBJ1-1, with D possibly being TRBD1 (6 bases). CDR3 length: 15 residues. Between the trimmed V and J ends, which lost 3 bases and 1 base, there was a span of 12 bases. CDR1 is LNHNV and CDR2 is YYDKDF in the germline V gene (reference sequence). The CDR3 sequence is CATSRIRDKNTEAFF. The CDR3 nucleotides are TGTGCCACCAGCAGGATAAGGGACAAGAACACTGAAGCTTTCTTT. Full variable domain (missing parts from reference TRBV15 and TRBJ1-1): DAMVIQNPRYQVTQFGKPVTLSCSQTLNHNVMYWYQQKSSQAPKLLFHYYDKDFNNEADTPDNFQSRRPNTSFCFLDIRSPGLGDTAMYLCATSRIRDKNTEAFFGQGTRLTVV.

The J gene is TRBJ2-7, the V gene TRBV7-9; D might be TRBD1 (6 bases). Germline-derived CDR1 and CDR2 are SEHNR and FQNEAQ (reference sequence). With 5 bases removed from V and 6 bases from J, the gap between germline ends came to 20 bases. The CDR3 loop spans 15 amino acids. The CDR3 loop reads CASSRGQIFGSEQYF. CDR3 DNA: TGTGCCAGCAGCCGAGGACAGATATTCGGTAGCGAGCAGTACTTC.

The V call is TRBV6-1, the J call TRBJ2-2; TRBD2 is a possible D gene (5 bases). Trimming shortened V by 6 bases and J by 8 bases, and 13 bases separated the two germline ends. The CDR3 consists of 13 residues. Germline CDR1 MNHNS, CDR2 SASEGT. CDR3 bases: TGTGCCAGCAGGGCTAGCCAGAGAGGGGAGCTGTTTTTT. Protein: CASRASQRGELFF.

Details on this clone: Mismatch with germline at one junction end may stem from a read error. The rearrangement uses TRBV7-7 and TRBJ2-5; 7 bases are shared with TRBD1. This CDR3 is built from 14 residues. The germline gives CDR1 SSHAT, CDR2 FNYEAQ (reference sequence). The CDR3 DNA reads as TGTGCTAGCAGCACGCAGGGGGTACGGGAGACCCAGTACTTC. The encoded protein is CASSTQGVRETQYF. The whole variable domain, remainder taken from reference TRBV7-7 and TRBJ2-5, is GAGVSQSPRYKVTKRGQDVTLRCDPISSHATLYWYQQALGQGPEFLTYFNYEAQPDKSGLPSDRFSAERPEGSISTLTIQRTEQRDSAMYRCASSTQGVRETQYFGPGTRLLVL.

The chain couples TRBV16 to TRBJ1-1; D gene unclear. CDR3 size: 15 residues. V lost 4 bases to trimming and J lost 0 bases, with 12 bases between them. CDR1 and CDR2 (germline): KGHSY, FQNENV. The CDR3 bases are TGTGCCAGCAGCCCCTTTGGAGCGTTGAACACTGAAGCTTTCTTT. Translated: CASSPFGALNTEAFF. Full variable domain (remainder filled in from reference TRBV16 and TRBJ1-1): GEEVAQTPKHLVRGEGQKAKLYCAPIKGHSYVFWYQQVLKNEFKFLISFQNENVFDETGMPKERFSAKCLPNSPCSLEIQATKLEDSAVYFCASSPFGALNTEAFFGQGTRLTVV.

This chain joins TRBV19 and TRBJ2-2; no clear D gene. The germline V and J ends were trimmed by 0 bases and 3 bases, with 8 bases remaining between them. The germline V gene has CDR1 LNHDA and CDR2 SQIVND (reference sequence). This CDR3 has 15 residues. The CDR3 sequence is CASSIDGIYTGELFF. For the CDR3, the DNA is TGTGCCAGTAGTATAGATGGGATCTACACCGGGGAGCTGTTTTTT.

This CDR3 reads CASRPTPTSGAAGEQYF. The CDR3 nucleotides read TGTGCCAGCAGGCCAACTCCTACTAGCGGTGCGGCAGGTGAGCAGTACTTC. The J gene is TRBJ2-7, the V gene TRBV7-6, with TRBD2 matching 8 bases. Germline loops: CDR1 SGHVS, CDR2 FNYEAQ. The CDR3 extends over 17 amino acids. Trimming cost V 6 bases and J 7 bases; bases outside gene matches: 20.

V gene TRBV4-2 combines with J gene TRBJ2-3; D uncertain. This CDR3 contains 11 residues. Deletions cut 3 bases from V and 2 bases from J, with 0 bases between. Looked up from germline, CDR1 is LGHNA and CDR2 is YNFKEQ. The CDR3 region is CASSHTDTQYF. In DNA, the CDR3 is TGTGCCAGCAGCCACACAGATACGCAGTATTTT.

V and J are TRBV5-3 and TRBJ2-6, with D maybe TRBD1 (6 bases). TRBV5-3 carries the ORF label, with uncertain function. Trimming left V 2 bases short and J 0 bases short, with 27 bases between. CDR3 length: 22 residues. For the CDR3, the DNA is TGTGCCAGAAGCTTAATCCTTTCCTTCCCGGGACATGGATCCTCTGGGGCCAACGTCCTGACTTTC. It specifies CARSLILSFPGHGSSGANVLTF.

The chain links TRBV6-6 to TRBJ1-6, with 7 bases aligning to TRBD1. The junction had 7 bases not matched to a gene; V was cut back by 0 bases and J by 8 bases. The CDR3 contains 16 residues. Germline lookup yields CDR1 MNHNY and CDR2 SVGAGI (reference sequence). The CDR3 DNA is TGTGCCAGCAGTTACTCAGGGGGCGTATCGGATTCACCCCTCCACTTT. It yields the protein CASSYSGGVSDSPLHF.